What follows is one T cell receptor (beta chain) and its context. Its antigen is not identified. Its ends do not fully match the called genes, so a read error is possible. Production of TCR beta cDNA used roughly 500 ng total RNA together with a constant-region primer. Nested multiplex PCR, run for three rounds with slightly modified ARM-PCR, yielded TCR beta libraries. Primers for the first two PCR rounds were TRBV1-TRBV30 forward primers and a C-beta reverse primer (roughly 10 cycles per round). TCRdb re-derived calls from the multiplex PCR reads in MiXCR, one entry per CDR3 protein. The sample lists approximately 300,000 distinct CDR3 sequences; 65% were seen once. Germline V gene data show CDR1 as SQVTM and CDR2 as ANQGSEA. CDR3 size: 14 residues. The sample originates from a study of tumor-infiltrating lymphocytes in primary liver carcinoma. Study as a whole: Patients, male and female, were 30 to 69 years old. Study results and caveats: Relative to blood, tumors carried a significantly larger fraction of the repertoire in their top 250 clones (p = 0.039).

Germline DNA was extracted too, while blood RNA derived from unsorted whole blood. The receptor's source is a man aged 40-49 years with primary liver carcinoma and hepatitis B virus infection. Sequenced: peripheral blood. The chain recombines TRBV29-1 with TRBJ2-5, with D possibly matching TRBD2 (6 bases). The CDR3 region has the DNA TGCAGCGTTGAGGGTGGAGGGAGAATCGAGACCAAGTACTTC. Its protein product is CSVEGGGRIETKYF.